This entry concerns a single T cell receptor (beta chain). V was trimmed by 5 bases and J by 9 bases, leaving 13 bases between them. Germline CDR1 and CDR2: SGHTA and FQGNSA. There are 12 residues in the CDR3. Unique molecular identifier tags were affixed to discrete cDNA molecules. Each CDR3 protein gets one entry after TCRdb re-called the 5' RACE reads with MiXCR. The data show tens of thousands of distinct CDR3 sequences, with less than 6.5% seen just once and approximately 3.6% held by the top ten. These data originate in a study of early T cells in non-severe SARS-CoV-2 infection. Material: whole blood. The TCR sequence derives from an adult who was a healthcare worker with PCR-confirmed SARS-CoV-2 infection or an uninfected control (not recorded which). The chain combines TRBV7-2 with TRBJ1-1; unclear D gene. Here the CDR3 reads CASSPVRVQAFF. For the CDR3, the DNA is TGTGCCAGCAGCCCAGTTAGGGTGCAAGCTTTCTTT.